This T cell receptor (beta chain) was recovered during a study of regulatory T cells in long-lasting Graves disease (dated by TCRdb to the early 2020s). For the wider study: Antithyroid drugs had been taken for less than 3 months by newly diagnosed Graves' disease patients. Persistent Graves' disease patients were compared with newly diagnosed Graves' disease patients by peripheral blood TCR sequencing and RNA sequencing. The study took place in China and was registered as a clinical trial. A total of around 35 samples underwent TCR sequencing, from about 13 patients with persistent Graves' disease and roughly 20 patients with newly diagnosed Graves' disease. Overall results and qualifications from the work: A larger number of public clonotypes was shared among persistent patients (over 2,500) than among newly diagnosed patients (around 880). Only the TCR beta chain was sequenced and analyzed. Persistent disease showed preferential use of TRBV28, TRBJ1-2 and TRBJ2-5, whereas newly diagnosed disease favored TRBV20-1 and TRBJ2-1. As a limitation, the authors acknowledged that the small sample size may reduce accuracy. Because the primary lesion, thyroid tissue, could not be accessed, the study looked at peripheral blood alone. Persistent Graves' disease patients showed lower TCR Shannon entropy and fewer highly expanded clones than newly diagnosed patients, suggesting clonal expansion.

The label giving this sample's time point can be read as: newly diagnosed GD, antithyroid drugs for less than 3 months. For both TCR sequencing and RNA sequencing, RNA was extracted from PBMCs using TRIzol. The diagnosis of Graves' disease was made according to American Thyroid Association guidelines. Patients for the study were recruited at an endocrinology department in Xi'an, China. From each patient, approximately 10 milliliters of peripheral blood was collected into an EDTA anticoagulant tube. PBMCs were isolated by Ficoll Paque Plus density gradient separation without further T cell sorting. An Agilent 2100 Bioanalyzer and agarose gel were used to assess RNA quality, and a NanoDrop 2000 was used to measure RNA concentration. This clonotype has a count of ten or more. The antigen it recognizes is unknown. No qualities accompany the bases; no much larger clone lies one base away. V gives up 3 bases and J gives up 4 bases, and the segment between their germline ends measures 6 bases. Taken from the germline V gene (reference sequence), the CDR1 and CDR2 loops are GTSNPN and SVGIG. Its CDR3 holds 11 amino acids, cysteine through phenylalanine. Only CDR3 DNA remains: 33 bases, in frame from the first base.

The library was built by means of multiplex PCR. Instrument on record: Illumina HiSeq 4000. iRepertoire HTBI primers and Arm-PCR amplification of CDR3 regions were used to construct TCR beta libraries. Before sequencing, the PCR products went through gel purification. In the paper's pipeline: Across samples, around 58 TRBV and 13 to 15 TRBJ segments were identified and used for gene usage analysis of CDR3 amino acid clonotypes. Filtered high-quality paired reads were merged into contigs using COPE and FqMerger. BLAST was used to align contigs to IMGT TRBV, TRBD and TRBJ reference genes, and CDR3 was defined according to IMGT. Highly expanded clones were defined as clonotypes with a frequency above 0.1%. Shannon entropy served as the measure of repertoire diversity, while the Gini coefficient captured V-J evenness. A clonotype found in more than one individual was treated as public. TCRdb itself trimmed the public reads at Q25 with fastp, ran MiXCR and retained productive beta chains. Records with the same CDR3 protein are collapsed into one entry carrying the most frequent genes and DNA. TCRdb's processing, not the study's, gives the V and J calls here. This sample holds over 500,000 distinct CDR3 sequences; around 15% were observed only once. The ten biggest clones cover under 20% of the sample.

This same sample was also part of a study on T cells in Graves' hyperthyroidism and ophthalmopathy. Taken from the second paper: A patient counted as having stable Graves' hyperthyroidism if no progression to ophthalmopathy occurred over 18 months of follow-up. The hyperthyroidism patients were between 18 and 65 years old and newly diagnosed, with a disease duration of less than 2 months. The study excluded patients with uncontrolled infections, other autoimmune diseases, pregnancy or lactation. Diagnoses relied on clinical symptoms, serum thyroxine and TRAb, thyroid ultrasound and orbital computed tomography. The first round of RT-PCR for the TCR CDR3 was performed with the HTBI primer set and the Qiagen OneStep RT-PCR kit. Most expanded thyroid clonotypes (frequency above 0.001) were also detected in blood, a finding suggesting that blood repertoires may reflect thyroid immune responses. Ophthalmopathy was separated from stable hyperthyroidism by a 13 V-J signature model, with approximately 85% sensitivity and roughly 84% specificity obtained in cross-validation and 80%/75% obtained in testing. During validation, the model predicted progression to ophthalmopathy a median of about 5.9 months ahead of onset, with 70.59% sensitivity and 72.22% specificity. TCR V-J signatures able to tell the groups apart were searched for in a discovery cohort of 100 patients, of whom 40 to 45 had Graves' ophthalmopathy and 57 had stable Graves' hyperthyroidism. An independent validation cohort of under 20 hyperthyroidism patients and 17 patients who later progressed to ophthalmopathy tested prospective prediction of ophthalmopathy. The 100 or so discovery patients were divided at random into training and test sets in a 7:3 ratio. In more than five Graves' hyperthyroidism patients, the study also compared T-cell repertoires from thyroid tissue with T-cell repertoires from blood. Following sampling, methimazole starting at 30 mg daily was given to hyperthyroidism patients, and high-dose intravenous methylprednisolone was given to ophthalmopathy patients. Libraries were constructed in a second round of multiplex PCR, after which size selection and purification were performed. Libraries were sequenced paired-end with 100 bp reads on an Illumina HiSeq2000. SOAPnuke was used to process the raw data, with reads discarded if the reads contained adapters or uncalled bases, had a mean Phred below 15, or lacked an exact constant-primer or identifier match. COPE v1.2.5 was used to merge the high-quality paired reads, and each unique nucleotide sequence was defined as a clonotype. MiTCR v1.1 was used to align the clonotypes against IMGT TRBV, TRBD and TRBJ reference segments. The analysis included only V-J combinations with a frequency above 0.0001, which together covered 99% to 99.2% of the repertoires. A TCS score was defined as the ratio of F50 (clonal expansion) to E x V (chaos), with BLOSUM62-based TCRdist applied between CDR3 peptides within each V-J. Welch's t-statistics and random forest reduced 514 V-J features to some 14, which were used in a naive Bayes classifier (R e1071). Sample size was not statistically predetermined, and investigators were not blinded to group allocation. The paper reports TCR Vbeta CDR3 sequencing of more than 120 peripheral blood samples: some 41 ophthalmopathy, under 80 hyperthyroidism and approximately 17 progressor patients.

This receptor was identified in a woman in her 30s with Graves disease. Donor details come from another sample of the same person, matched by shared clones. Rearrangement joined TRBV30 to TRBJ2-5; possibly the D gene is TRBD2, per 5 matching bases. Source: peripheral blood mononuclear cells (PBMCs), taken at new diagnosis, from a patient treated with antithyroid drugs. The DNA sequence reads TGTGCCTGGAGCAGCGGAGAGACCCAGTACTTC. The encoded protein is CAWSSGETQYF. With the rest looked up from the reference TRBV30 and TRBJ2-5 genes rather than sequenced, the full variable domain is SQTIHQWPATLVQPVGSPLSLECTVEGTSNPNLYWYRQAAGRGLQLLFYSVGIGQISSEVPQNLSASRPQDRQFILSSKKLLLSDSGFYLCAWSSGETQYFGPGTRLLVL.